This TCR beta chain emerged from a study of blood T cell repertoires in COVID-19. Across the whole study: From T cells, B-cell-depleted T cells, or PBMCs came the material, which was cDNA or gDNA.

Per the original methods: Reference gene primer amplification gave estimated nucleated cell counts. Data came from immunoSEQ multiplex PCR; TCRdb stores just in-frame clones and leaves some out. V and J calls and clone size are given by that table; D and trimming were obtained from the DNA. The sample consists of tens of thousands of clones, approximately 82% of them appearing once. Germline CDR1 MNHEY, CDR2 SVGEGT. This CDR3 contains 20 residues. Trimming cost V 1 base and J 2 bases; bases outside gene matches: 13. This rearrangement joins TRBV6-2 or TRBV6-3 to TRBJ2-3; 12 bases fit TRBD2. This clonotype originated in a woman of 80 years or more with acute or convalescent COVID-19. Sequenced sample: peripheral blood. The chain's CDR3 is CASSYWASGGAERSTDTQYF. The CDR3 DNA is TGTGCCAGCAGTTACTGGGCTAGCGGGGGGGCGGAACGGTCCACAGATACGCAGTATTTT.